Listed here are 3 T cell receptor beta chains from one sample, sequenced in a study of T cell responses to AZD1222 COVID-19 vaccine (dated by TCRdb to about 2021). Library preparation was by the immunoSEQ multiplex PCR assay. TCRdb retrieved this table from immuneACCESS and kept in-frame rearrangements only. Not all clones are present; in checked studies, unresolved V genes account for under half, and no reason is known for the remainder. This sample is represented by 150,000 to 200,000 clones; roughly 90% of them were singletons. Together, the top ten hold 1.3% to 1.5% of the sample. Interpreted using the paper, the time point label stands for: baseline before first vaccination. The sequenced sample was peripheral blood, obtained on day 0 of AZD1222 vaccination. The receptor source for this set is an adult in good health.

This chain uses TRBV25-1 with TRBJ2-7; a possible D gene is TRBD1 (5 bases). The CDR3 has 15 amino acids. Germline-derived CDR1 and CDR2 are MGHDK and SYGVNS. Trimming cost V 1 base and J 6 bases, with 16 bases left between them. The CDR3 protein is CASSESGILGVEQYF. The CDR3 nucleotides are TGTGCCAGCAGTGAATCAGGGATACTTGGGGTCGAGCAGTACTTC.

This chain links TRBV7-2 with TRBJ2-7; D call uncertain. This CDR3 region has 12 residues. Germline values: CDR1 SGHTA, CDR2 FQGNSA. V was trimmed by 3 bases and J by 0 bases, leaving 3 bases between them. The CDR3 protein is CASSFSSYEQYF. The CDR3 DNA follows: TGTGCCAGCAGCTTTAGCTCCTACGAGCAGTACTTC.

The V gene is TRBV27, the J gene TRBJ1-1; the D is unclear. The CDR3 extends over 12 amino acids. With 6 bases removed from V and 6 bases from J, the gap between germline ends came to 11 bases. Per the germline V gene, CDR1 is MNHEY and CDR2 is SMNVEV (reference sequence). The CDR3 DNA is TGTGCCAGCAGGGTCGACGGGGCTGAAGCTTTCTTT. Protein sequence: CASRVDGAEAFF.